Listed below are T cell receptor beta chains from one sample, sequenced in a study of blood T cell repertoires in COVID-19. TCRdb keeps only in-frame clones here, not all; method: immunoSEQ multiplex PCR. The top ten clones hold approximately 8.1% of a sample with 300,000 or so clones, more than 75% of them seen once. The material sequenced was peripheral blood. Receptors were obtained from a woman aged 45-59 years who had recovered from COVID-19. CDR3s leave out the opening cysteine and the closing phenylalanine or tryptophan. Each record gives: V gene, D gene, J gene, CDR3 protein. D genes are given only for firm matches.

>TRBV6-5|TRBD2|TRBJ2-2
ASRNSGGAGELF
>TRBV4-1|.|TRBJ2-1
ASSQDSLLANHVGEQF
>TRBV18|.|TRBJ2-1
ASSKLTSSYNEQF
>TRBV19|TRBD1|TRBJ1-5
ASTEGRGGNQPQH
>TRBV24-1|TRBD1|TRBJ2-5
ATSDLKPGTGGETQY
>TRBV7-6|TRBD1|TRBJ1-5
ASSNRGDQPQH
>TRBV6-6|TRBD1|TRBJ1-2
ASRIRDSYGYT
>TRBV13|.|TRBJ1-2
ASSHRANYGYT
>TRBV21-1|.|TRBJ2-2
ATGAPGGASTGELF
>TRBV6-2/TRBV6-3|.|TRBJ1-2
ASSSNRRGYT
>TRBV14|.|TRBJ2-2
ASSQIVGSVLTGELF
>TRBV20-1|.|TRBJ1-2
SATEAYGYT
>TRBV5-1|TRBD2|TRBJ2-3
ASSLLPSGGAGDTQY
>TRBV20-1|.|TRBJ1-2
SASKAGLGYT
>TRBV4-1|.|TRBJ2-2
ASSQDQGRVRTGELF
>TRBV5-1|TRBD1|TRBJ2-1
ASTHRGGGQF
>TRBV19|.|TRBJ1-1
ASSQQGNTEAF
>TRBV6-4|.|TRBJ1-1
ASSDRGGQEAF
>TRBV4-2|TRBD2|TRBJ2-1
ASSQGGGSNYEQF
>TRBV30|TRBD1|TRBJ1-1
AWFPGQGFSEAF
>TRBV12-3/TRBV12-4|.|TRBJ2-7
ASSLRENYEQY
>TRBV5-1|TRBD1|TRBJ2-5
ASGRGQGEETQY
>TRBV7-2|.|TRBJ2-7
ASSLETGDRYEQY
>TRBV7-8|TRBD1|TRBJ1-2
ASSPRQGAYGYT
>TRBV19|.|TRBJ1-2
ASSTAGSPNYGYT
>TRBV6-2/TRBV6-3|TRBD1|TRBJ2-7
ASSYSVGQGTDEQY
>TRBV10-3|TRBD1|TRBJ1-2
AISEMAGGDYGYT
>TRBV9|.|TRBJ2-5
ASSGAGLQETQY
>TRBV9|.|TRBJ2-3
ASSVDSTGTDTQY
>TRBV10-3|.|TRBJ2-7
AISEGALSYEQY
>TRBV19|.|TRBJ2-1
ASSQPGINEQF
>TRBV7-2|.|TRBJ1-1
ASSRLTENTEAF